This T cell receptor beta chain came from a study of blood T cell repertoires in COVID-19. Study in general: Samples of COVID-19 (acute and convalescent) were obtained from the United States, Italy and Spain.

In the authors' workflow: Reference gene primer amplification gave nucleated cell count estimates. Sequencing was performed with immunoSEQ multiplex PCR; in TCRdb, only in-frame clones are kept and a portion is missing. Clonal size and the V and J genes are those of that table, whereas D and trimming came from the DNA. The table lists just over 300,000 clones, about nine tenths of them singletons, with about 4.1% in the top ten. V was pared by 4 bases and J by 4 bases, with 2 bases of the junction left unmatched. The CDR3 length is 13 residues. Germline-derived CDR1 and CDR2 are ENHRY and SYGVKD. Recovered status applied to Cohort 3 donors who had two consecutive negative PCRs. It also applied to those with clearance or with symptom resolution.

Sequencing was carried out using PBMCs or T cells enriched from blood (not recorded which). The J gene is TRBJ2-5, the V gene TRBV10-3; TRBD1 matches at 8 bases. This clonotype was obtained from a young man who had recovered from COVID-19. CDR3 amino acids: CAISAGQGETQYF. Here the CDR3 DNA reads TGTGCCATCAGTGCAGGACAGGGAGAGACCCAGTACTTC.